This T cell receptor beta chain was recovered during a study of siplizumab effects on memory and regulatory T cells. The study's findings and limits: An assignable naive or memory phenotype was lacking in roughly 80-97% of proliferating CD4+ or CD8+ clones. Whether the proliferating Tregs (from siplizumab cultures) were suppressive was not confirmed. With siplizumab, cumulative frequency of CD4+ memory-derived alloreactive sequences dropped significantly. Naive T cells looked more diverse than memory cells and looked like major alloresponse contributors.

The data were produced by immunoSEQ multiplex PCR, yet TCRdb's version contains in-frame clones alone and is incomplete. The table has around 61,000 clones, less than 98% seen once. Turning to this clone: Its antigen is currently unknown.

Between the trimmed V and J ends, which lost 5 bases and 3 bases, there was a span of 8 bases. Per the germline V gene, CDR1 is SEHNR and CDR2 is FQNEAQ (reference sequence). The CDR3 extends over 12 amino acids. The chain is built from TRBV7-9 and TRBJ2-7, with a possible D match to TRBD1 (5 bases). The TCR originated in a human donor in good health. The sequencing input was naive CD8+ T cells sorted from blood. CDR3 amino acids: CASSHDSYEQYF. CDR3 nucleotide sequence: TGTGCCAGCAGCCACGACAGCTACGAGCAGTACTTC.